This T cell receptor (beta chain) emerged from a study of cytomegalovirus exposure and HLA in healthy donors. Primers included in the PCR were 60 Vbeta and 13 Jbeta primers. Measured with immunoSEQ multiplex PCR; TCRdb has only the in-frame clones, and not every one. Here the sample spans 210,000 or so clones, 65% to 85% being singletons. CDR1 and CDR2 from the germline V gene are SGDLS and YYNGEE. Trimming took 1 base from V and 1 from J; bases not matched to a gene: 7. The CDR3 runs to 17 residues. This receptor was taken from a boy aged 2 to 9 in good health and CMV-seronegative. This chain links TRBV9 with TRBJ2-3; TRBD2 aligns across 9 bases. Sequenced input: PBMCs. CDR3 bases: TGTGCCAGCAGCGTATCGGCGGGGGGGCTCGGCACAGATACGCAGTATTTT. It codes for CASSVSAGGLGTDTQYF.